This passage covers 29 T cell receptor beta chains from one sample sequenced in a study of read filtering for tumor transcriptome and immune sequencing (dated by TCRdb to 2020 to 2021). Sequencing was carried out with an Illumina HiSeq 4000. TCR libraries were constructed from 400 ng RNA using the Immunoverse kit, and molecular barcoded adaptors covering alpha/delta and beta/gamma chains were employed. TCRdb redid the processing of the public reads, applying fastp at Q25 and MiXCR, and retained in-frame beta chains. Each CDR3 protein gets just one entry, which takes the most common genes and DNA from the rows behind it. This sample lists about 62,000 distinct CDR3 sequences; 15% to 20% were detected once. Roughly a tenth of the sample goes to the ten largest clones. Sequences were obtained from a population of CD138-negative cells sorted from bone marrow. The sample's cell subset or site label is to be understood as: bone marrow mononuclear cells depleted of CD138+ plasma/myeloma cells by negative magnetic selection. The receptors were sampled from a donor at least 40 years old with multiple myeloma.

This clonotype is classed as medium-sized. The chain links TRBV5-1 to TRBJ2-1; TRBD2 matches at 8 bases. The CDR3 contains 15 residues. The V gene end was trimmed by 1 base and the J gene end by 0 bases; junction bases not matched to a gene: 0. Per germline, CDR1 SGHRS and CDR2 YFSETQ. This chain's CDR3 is CASSLTSGSYNEQFF. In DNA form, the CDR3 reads TGCGCCAGCAGCTTGACTAGCGGCTCCTACAATGAGCAGTTCTTC. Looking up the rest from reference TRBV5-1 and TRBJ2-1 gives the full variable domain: KAGVTQTPRYLIKTRGQQVTLSCSPISGHRSVSWYQQTPGQGLQFLFEYFSETQRNKGNFPGRFSGRQFSNSRSEMNVSTLELGDSALYLCASSLTSGSYNEQFFGPGTRLTVL.

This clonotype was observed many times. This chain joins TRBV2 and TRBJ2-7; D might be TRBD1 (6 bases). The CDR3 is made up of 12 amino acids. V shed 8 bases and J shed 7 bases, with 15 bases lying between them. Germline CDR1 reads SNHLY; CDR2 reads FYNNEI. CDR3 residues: CASEGTSFEQYF. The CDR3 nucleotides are TGTGCCAGCGAGGGGACATCTTTTGAGCAGTACTTC.

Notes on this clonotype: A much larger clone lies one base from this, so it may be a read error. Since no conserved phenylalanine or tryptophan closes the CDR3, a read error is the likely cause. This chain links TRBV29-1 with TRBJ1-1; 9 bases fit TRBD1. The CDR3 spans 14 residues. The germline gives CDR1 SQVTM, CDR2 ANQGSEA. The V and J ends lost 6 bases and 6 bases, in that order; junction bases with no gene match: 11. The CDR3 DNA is TGCAGCGTGCGACGGGACAGGGTAAACCCTGAAGCTTTCTCT. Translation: CSVRRDRVNPEAFS.

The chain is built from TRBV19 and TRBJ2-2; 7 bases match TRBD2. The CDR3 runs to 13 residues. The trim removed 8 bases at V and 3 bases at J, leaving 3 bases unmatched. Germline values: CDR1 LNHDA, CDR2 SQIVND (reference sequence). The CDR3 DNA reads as TGTGCCAGTGGGAGGGACGACACCGGGGAGCTGTTTTTT. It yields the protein CASGRDDTGELFF.

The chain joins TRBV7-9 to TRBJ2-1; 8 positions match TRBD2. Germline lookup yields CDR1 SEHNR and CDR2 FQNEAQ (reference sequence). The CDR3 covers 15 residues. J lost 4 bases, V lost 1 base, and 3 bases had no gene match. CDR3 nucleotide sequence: TGTGCCAGCAGCTTAGGTCCTAGCGGGTACAATGAGCAGTTCTTC. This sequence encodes CASSLGPSGYNEQFF.

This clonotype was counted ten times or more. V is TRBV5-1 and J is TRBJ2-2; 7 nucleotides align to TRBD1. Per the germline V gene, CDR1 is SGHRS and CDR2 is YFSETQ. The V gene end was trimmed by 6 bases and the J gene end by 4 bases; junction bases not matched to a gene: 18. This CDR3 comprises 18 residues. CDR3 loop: CASTLIPIAGGGTGELFF. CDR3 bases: TGCGCCAGCACCCTAATCCCGATTGCAGGGGGTGGCACCGGGGAGCTGTTTTTT.

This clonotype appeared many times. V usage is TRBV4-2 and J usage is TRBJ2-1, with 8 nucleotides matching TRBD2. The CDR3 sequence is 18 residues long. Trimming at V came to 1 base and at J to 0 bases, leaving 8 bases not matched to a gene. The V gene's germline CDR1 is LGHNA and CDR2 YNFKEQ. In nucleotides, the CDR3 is TGTGCCAGCAGCCAAGTCCGCTCCAGCGGGAGCTCCTACAATGAGCAGTTCTTC. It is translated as CASSQVRSSGSSYNEQFF.

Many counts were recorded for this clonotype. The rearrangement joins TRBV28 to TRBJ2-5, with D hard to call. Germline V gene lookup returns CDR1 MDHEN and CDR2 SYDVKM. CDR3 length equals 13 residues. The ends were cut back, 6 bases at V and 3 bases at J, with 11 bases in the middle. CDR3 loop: CASRGRSKETQYF. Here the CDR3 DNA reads TGTGCCAGCAGAGGACGGTCCAAAGAGACCCAGTACTTC.

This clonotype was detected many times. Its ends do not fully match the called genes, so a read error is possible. The CDR3, as DNA: TGCGCCAGCAGCTTACAGGGGGTGGCGAACACCGGGGAGCTATTTTTT. As protein: CASSLQGVANTGELFF. This chain uses TRBV5-1 with TRBJ2-2; 8 nucleotides match TRBD1. CDR3 length: 16 amino acids. CDR1 is SGHRS and CDR2 is YFSETQ in the germline V gene.

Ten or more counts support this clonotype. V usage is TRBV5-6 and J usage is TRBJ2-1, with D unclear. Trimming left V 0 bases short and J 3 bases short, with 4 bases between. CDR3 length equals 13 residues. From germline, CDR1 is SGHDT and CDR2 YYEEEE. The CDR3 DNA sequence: TGTGCCAGCAGCTTGGATGGCTACAATGAGCAGTTCTTC. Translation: CASSLDGYNEQFF.

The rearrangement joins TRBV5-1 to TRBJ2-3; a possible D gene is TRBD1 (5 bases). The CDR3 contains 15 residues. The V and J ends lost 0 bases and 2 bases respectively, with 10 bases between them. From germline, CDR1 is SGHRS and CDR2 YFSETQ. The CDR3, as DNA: TGCGCCAGCAGCTTGGTTGACAGCAACACAGATACGCAGTATTTT. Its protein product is CASSLVDSNTDTQYF.

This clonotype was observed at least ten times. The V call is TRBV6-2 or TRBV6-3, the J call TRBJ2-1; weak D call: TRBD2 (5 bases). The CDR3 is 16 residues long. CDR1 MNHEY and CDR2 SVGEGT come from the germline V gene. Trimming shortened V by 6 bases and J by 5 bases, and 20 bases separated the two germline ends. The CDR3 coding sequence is TGTGCCAGCAGCCCCTGGCTGGCGGGTTCCAACAATGAGCAGTTCTTC. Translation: CASSPWLAGSNNEQFF.

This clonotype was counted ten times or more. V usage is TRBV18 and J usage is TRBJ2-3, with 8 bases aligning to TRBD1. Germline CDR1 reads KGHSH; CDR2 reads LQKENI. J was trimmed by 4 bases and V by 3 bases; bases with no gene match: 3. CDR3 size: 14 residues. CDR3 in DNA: TGTGCCAGCTCACCGCTGGACAGGGCAGATACGCAGTATTTT. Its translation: CASSPLDRADTQYF.

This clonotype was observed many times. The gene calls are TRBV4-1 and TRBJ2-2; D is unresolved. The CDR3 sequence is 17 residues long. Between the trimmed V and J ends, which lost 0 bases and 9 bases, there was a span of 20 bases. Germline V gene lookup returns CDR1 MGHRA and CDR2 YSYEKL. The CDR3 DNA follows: TGCGCCAGCAGCCAAGACCAACCGACGGTCGTTGGAAGGGAGCTGTTTTTT. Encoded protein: CASSQDQPTVVGRELFF.

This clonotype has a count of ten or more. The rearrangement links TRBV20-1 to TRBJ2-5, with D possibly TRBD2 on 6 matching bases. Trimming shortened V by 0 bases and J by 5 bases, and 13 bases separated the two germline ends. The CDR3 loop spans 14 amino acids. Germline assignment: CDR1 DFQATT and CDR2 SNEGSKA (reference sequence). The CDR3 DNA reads TGCAGTGCTAGAGATGGAACTAGCCGGGAGACCCAGTACTTC. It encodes CSARDGTSRETQYF.

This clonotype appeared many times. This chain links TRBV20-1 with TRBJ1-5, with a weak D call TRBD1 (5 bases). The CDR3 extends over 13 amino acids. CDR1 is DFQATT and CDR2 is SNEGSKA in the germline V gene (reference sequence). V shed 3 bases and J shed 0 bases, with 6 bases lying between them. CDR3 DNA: TGCAGTGCTAGGACAGATAGCAATCAGCCCCAGCATTTT. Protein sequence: CSARTDSNQPQHF.

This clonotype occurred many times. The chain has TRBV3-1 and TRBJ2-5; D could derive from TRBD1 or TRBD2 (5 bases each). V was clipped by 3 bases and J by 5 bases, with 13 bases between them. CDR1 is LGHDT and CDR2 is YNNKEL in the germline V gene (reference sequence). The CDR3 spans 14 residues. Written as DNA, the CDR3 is TGTGCCAGCAGCCATGGGGGAACGATGGAGACCCAGTACTTC. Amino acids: CASSHGGTMETQYF.

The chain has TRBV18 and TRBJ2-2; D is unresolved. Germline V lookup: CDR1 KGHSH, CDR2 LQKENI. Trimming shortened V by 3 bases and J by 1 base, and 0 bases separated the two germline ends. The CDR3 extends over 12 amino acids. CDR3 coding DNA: TGTGCCAGCTCACCGAACACCGGGGAGCTGTTTTTT. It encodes CASSPNTGELFF.

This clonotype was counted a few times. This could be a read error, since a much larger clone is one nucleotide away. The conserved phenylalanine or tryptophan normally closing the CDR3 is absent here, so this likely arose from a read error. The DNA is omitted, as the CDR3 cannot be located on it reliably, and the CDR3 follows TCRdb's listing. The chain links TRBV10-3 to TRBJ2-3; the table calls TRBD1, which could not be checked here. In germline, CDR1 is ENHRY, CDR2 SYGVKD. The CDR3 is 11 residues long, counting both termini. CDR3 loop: CAIQGTQERYL.

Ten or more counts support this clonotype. The CDR3 is CASSLDDYEQYF. The CDR3, as DNA: TGTGCCAGCAGCTTAGACGACTACGAGCAGTACTTC. The rearrangement joins TRBV7-9 to TRBJ2-7; D is uncertain. Germline CDR1 SEHNR, CDR2 FQNEAQ (reference sequence). This CDR3 is 12 amino acids long. V was cut by 1 base and J by 3 bases, with 4 bases left in between.

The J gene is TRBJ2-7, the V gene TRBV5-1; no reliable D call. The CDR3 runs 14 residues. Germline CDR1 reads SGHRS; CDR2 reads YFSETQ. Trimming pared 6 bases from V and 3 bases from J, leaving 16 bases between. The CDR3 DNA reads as TGCGCCAGCACCGCCCCAGGCAGTCACTACGAGCAGTACTTC. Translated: CASTAPGSHYEQYF.

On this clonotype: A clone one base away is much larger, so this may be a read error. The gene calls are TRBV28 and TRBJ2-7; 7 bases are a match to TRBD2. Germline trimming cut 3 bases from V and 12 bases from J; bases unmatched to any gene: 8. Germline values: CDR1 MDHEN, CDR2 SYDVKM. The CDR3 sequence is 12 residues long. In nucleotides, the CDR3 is TGTGCCAGCAGTTTCCCGGGACTAAAGTCGTACTTC. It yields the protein CASSFPGLKSYF.

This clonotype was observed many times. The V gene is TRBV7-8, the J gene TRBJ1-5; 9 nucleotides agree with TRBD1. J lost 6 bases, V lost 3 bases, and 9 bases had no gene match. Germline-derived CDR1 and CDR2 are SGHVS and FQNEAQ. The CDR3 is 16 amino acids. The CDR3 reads CASSFSAGQGGQPQHF. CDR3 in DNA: TGTGCCAGCAGCTTTAGTGCGGGACAGGGTGGTCAGCCCCAGCATTTT.

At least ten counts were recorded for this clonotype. The CDR3 is CAISGPVEDTQYF. CDR3 nucleotides: TGTGCCATCAGTGGACCGGTGGAGGATACGCAGTATTTT. The rearrangement joins TRBV10-3 to TRBJ2-3; D is ambiguous. The length of the CDR3 is 13 residues. V dropped 4 bases and J dropped 6 bases, with 11 bases sitting between them. Germline V gives CDR1 ENHRY, CDR2 SYGVKD.

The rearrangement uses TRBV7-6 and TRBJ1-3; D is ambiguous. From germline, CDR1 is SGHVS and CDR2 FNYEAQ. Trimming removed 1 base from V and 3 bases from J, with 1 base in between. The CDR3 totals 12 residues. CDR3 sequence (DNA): TGTGCCAGCAGCTTAGGTGGAAACACCATATATTTT. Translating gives CASSLGGNTIYF. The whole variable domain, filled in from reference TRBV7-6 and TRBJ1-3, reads GAGVSQSPRYKVTKRGQDVALRCDPISGHVSLYWYRQALGQGPEFLTYFNYEAQQDKSGLPNDRFSAERPEGSISTLTIQRTEQRDSAMYRCASSLGGNTIYFGEGSWLTVV.

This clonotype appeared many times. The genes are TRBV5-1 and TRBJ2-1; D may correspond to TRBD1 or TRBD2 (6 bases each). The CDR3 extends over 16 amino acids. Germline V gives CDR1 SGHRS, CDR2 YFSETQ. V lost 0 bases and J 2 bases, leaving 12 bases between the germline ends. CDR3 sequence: CASSLVEGGAYNEQFF. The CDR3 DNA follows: TGCGCCAGCAGCTTGGTAGAGGGGGGCGCCTACAATGAGCAGTTCTTC.

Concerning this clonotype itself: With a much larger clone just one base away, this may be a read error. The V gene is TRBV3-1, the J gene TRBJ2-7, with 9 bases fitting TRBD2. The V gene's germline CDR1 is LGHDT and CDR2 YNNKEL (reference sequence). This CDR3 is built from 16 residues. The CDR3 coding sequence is TGTGCCGGCAGCCAACCGACTAGCGGAGTCCTCTACGAGCAGTACTTC. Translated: CAGSQPTSGVLYEQYF.

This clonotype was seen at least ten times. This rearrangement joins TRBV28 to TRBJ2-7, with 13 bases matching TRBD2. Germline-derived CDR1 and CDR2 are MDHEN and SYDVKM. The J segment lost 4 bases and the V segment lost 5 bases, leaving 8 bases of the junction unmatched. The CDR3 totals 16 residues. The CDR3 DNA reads TGTGCCAGCAGTCTCTTACTAGCGGGAGGGCATTACGAGCAGTACTTC. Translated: CASSLLLAGGHYEQYF.

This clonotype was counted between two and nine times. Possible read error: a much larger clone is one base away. The CDR3 protein is CASNLAHNNSPLHF. The CDR3 DNA reads TGTGCCAGCAACTTAGCTCATAATAATTCACCCCTCCACTTT. The chain recombines TRBV7-9 with TRBJ1-6, with D unresolved. In germline, CDR1 is SEHNR, CDR2 FQNEAQ (reference sequence). This CDR3 is 14 amino acids long.